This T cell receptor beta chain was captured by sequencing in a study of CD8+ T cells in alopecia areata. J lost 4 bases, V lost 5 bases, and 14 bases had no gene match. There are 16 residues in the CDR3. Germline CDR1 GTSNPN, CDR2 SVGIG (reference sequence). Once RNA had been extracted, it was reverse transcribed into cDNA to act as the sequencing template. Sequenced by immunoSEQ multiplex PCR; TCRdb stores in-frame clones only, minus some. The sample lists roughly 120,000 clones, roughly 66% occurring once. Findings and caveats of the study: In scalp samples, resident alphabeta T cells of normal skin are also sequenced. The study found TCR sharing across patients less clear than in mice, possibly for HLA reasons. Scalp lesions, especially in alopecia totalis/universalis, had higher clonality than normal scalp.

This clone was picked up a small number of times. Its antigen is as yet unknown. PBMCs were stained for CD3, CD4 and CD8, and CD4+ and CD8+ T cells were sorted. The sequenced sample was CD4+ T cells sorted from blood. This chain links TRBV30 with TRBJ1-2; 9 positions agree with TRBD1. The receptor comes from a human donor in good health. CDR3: CAWFRDRVHSGYGYTF. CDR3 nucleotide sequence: TGTGCCTGGTTCCGGGACAGGGTTCACTCCGGCTATGGCTACACCTTC. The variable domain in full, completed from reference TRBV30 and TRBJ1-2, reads SQTIHQWPATLVQPVGSPLSLECTVEGTSNPNLYWYRQAAGRGLQLLFYSVGIGQISSEVPQNLSASRPQDRQFILSSKKLLLSDSGFYLCAWFRDRVHSGYGYTFGSGTRLTVV.